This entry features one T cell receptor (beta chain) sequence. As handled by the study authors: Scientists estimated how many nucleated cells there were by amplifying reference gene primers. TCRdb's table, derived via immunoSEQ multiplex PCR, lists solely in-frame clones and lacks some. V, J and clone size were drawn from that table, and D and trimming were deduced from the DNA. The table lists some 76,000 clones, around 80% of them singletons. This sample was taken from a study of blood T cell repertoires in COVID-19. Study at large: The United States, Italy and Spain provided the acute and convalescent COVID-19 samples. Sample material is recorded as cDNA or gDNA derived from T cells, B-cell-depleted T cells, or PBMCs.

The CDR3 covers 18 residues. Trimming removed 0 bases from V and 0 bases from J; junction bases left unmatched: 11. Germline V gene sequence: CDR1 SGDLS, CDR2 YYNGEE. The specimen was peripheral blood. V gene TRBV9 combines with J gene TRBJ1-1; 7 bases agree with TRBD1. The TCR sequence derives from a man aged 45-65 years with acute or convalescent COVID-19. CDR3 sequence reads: CASSVATTGNSMNTEAFF. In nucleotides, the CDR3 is TGTGCCAGCAGCGTAGCTACGACAGGGAATTCCATGAACACTGAAGCTTTCTTT. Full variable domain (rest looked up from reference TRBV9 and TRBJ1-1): DSGVTQTPKHLITATGQRVTLRCSPRSGDLSVYWYQQSLDQGLQFLIQYYNGEERAKGNILERFSAQQFPDLHSELNLSSLELGDSALYFCASSVATTGNSMNTEAFFGQGTRLTVV.